These 28 T cell receptor beta chains were all obtained from the same sample, sequenced in a study of regulatory T cells in long-lasting Graves disease. Time point described: persistent/refractory GD, antithyroid drugs over 5 years with positive TRAb. Scientists built the TCR library using RNA that was extracted from PBMCs. Building of the TCR beta libraries involved iRepertoire HTBI primers and Arm-PCR of CDR3 regions. TCRdb ran MiXCR on the multiplex PCR reads and lists one entry per CDR3 protein. The top ten clones hold approximately 14% of a sample with hundreds of thousands of distinct CDR3 sequences, less than 25% of them seen once. The sample here was peripheral blood mononuclear cells (PBMCs), taken when the disease was refractory, from a patient treated with antithyroid drugs. The receptors here all came from a female donor with Graves disease.

The genes are TRBV20-1 and TRBJ2-4; TRBD1 is a possible D gene (6 bases). V was shortened by 1 base and J by 0 bases, with 22 bases between the two germline ends. CDR1 DFQATT and CDR2 SNEGSKA come from the germline V gene (reference sequence). The CDR3 totals 19 residues. CDR3 protein: CSARARGRGGDLAKNIQYF. The CDR3 nucleotides read TGCAGTGCTAGAGCCCGCGGCAGGGGCGGTGATTTAGCCAAAAACATTCAGTACTTC.

There are a few counts of this clonotype. The chain couples TRBV20-1 to TRBJ1-5; D possibly corresponds to TRBD1 (6 bases). The CDR3 length is 15 residues. Germline CDR1 reads DFQATT; CDR2 reads SNEGSKA (reference sequence). V lost 1 base and J 12 bases, leaving 22 bases between the germline ends. The CDR3 coding sequence is TGCAGTGCTAGAGTATCGGGGGGCTCGTCTGGGATCCAGCATTTT. This translates into CSARVSGGSSGIQHF.

The rearrangement joins TRBV4-1 to TRBJ2-5; D is possibly TRBD1 or TRBD2 (5 bases each). This CDR3 comprises 16 residues. Trimming left V 8 bases short and J 5 bases short, with 24 bases between. Germline V gives CDR1 MGHRA, CDR2 YSYEKL. CDR3 sequence: CASRLYPGTPRETQYF. CDR3 DNA: TGCGCCAGCCGGCTATACCCCGGGACCCCACGGGAGACCCAGTACTTC.

V gene TRBV5-5 combines with J gene TRBJ2-2, with 7 nucleotides matching TRBD1. The germline CDR1 and CDR2 sequences are SGHKS and YYEKEE (reference sequence). The junction had 11 bases not matched to a gene; V was cut back by 2 bases and J by 4 bases. The CDR3 has 17 residues. CDR3 DNA: TGTGCCAGCAGCTTTTTGCCCGACAGGGCATTCACCGGGGAGCTGTTTTTT. It is translated as CASSFLPDRAFTGELFF.

This clonotype was counted many times. This rearrangement joins TRBV6-5 to TRBJ2-7; no firm D call. Germline CDR1 reads MNHEY; CDR2 reads SVGAGI. The CDR3 extends over 11 amino acids. V lost 2 bases, J lost 2 bases, and 1 base lay in between. The CDR3 DNA reads as TGTGCCAGCAGTTACGCCTACGAGCAGTACTTC. This sequence encodes CASSYAYEQYF.

This chain uses TRBV6-2 or TRBV6-3 with TRBJ1-2; the match to TRBD1 covers 8 bases. The CDR3 sequence is 13 residues long. Unmatched junction bases numbered 3, after V lost 4 bases and J lost 5 bases. Germline loops: CDR1 MNHEY, CDR2 SVGEGT. The CDR3 protein is CASSSNRGYGYTF. For the CDR3, the DNA is TGTGCCAGCAGTTCTAACAGGGGGTATGGCTACACCTTC.

The table lists this clonotype with a few counts. This sequence joins TRBV20-1 and TRBJ1-2; a weak D match, TRBD1 (5 bases). This CDR3 region has 12 residues. The germline V gene encodes CDR1 DFQATT and CDR2 SNEGSKA (reference sequence). V was cut by 2 bases and J by 5 bases, with 9 bases left in between. CDR3 bases: TGCAGTGCTAGACATGGGGGGTATGGCTACACCTTC. Protein product: CSARHGGYGYTF.

A note on this clonotype: A clone one base away is much larger, so this may be a read error. The V call is TRBV2, the J call TRBJ1-5, with 7 bases matching TRBD1. CDR1 SNHLY and CDR2 FYNNEI come from the germline V gene. This CDR3 spans 14 amino acids. CDR3 bases: TGTGCCGGCAGTGAGGGGGCTGGCAATCAGCCCCAGCATTTT. It translates to CAGSEGAGNQPQHF.

Concerning this clonotype itself: This may come from a read error, since a much larger clone is one base off. J is TRBJ1-1 and V is TRBV7-3, with 7 nucleotides matching TRBD1. CDR1 SGHTA and CDR2 FQGTGA come from the germline V gene. CDR3 length equals 15 residues. The ends lost 4 bases at V and 3 bases at J; junction bases unmatched: 8. As DNA, the CDR3 is TGTGCCAGCAGCTCGACAGGGAGCGGGGACACTGAAGCTTTCTTT. Translation: CASSSTGSGDTEAFF.

This clonotype has a count of ten or more. The chain joins TRBV12-3 or TRBV12-4 to TRBJ2-2; D tentatively fits TRBD1 or TRBD2 (5 bases each). CDR3 size: 15 residues. V was pared by 6 bases and J by 0 bases, with 11 bases between. Here the CDR3 DNA reads TGTGCCAGCAGCTTTGGGACGGCGAACACCGGGGAGCTGTTTTTT. This translates into CASSFGTANTGELFF.

This clonotype was counted between two and nine times. The gene calls are TRBV6-1 and TRBJ2-2, with D possibly being TRBD1 (5 bases). CDR1 and CDR2 (germline): MNHNS, SASEGT. CDR3 size: 16 residues. V was clipped by 2 bases and J by 1 base, with 11 bases between them. The CDR3 nucleotides are TGTGCCAGCAGTGAATTCAAGGGGTTGAACACCGGGGAGCTGTTTTTT. Protein: CASSEFKGLNTGELFF.

This clonotype came up many times. V gene TRBV28 combines with J gene TRBJ1-1, with TRBD1 identical over 7 bases. V dropped 4 bases and J dropped 5; count of bases not matched to a gene: 13. Germline CDR1 reads MDHEN; CDR2 reads SYDVKM. This CDR3 comprises 16 residues. CDR3 amino acids: CASSSEEGAVGTEAFF. The CDR3, as DNA: TGTGCCAGCAGTTCGGAAGAGGGGGCGGTAGGAACTGAAGCTTTCTTT.

This clonotype turned up a few times. The rearrangement joins TRBV28 to TRBJ2-7; D is ambiguous. This CDR3 has 13 residues. The V gene's germline CDR1 is MDHEN and CDR2 SYDVKM. V lost 3 bases to trimming and J lost 3 bases, with 9 bases between them. The CDR3 region has the DNA TGTGCCAGCAGTTTTGAACTTTACTACGAGCAGTACTTC. Protein sequence: CASSFELYYEQYF.

J is TRBJ2-5 and V is TRBV24-1; TRBD2 agrees at 13 bases. The J call is in doubt because the DNA end fits TRBJ2-1 better. CDR1 and CDR2 from the germline V gene are KGHDR and SFDVKD. The CDR3 has 17 amino acids. CDR3 coding DNA: TGTGCCACCAGTGATACCGGGACTAGCGGGACTTACAATGAGCAGTTCTTC. Its protein product is CATSDTGTSGTYNEQFF.

The rearrangement uses TRBV28 and TRBJ2-2, with 9 bases matching TRBD2. V shed 7 bases, J shed 3 bases, and the junction held 3 bases outside the gene matches. Germline lookup yields CDR1 MDHEN and CDR2 SYDVKM. The CDR3 spans 14 residues. This CDR3 is CASTSGTYTGELFF. CDR3 nucleotides: TGTGCCAGCACTAGCGGGACCTACACCGGGGAGCTGTTTTTT.

The chain joins TRBV16 to TRBJ2-4; 7 nucleotides match TRBD1. V lost 3 bases, J lost 4 bases, and 0 bases stayed unmatched. The CDR3 has 13 residues. Germline CDR1 and CDR2: KGHSY and FQNENV. The CDR3 coding sequence is TGTGCCAGCAGCCAGACAGGGAAAAACATTCAGTACTTC. Translated: CASSQTGKNIQYF.

In this sample, this clonotype turned up a few times. This chain links TRBV30 with TRBJ2-2; D remains ambiguous. V was shortened by 4 bases and J by 4 bases, with 13 bases between the two germline ends. There are 14 residues in the CDR3. In germline, CDR1 is GTSNPN, CDR2 SVGIG (reference sequence). In DNA form, the CDR3 reads TGTGCCTGGAACGACGGGCGGAGCACCGGGGAGCTGTTTTTT. Amino acid sequence: CAWNDGRSTGELFF.

There are many counts of this clonotype. The chain carries TRBV30 and TRBJ1-2; a possible D gene is TRBD1 (5 bases). The ends were cut back, 0 bases at V and 8 bases at J, with 13 bases in the middle. Per germline, CDR1 GTSNPN and CDR2 SVGIG (reference sequence). The CDR3 is made up of 13 amino acids. The CDR3 nucleotides are TGTGCCTGGAGTGTACTGAGGGACCGGGGCTACACCTTC. Encoded protein: CAWSVLRDRGYTF.

The chain has TRBV19 and TRBJ1-5; D unresolved. The CDR3 consists of 12 residues. CDR1 and CDR2 from the germline V gene are LNHDA and SQIVND (reference sequence). Trimming pared 5 bases from V and 7 bases from J, leaving 9 bases between. In nucleotides, the CDR3 is TGTGCCAGTAGTTCGGCAAACCAGCCCCAGCATTTT. This sequence encodes CASSSANQPQHF.

This clonotype was observed at least ten times. This sequence joins TRBV3-1 and TRBJ1-1; TRBD1 matches 7 bases. J gave up 1 base and V 8 bases, and 7 bases lay outside the gene matches. This CDR3 contains 14 residues. The germline V gene has CDR1 LGHDT and CDR2 YNNKEL (reference sequence). CDR3 coding DNA: TGTGCCAGCGGTACACAGGGGAAGAACACTGAAGCTTTCTTT. Its protein product is CASGTQGKNTEAFF.

This clonotype occurred many times. The chain combines TRBV11-2 with TRBJ1-2, with unresolved D. Trimming removed 1 base from V and 3 bases from J, with 15 bases in between. The germline gives CDR1 SGHAT, CDR2 FQNNGV. The CDR3 runs to 16 residues. The DNA for the CDR3 is TGTGCCAGCAGCTTAGCGAGGAACCCCGCTCACTATGGCTACACCTTC. Protein: CASSLARNPAHYGYTF.

The rearrangement joins TRBV4-3 to TRBJ1-4, with D tentatively TRBD1 (5 bases). The CDR3 sequence is 14 residues long. In germline, CDR1 is LGHNA, CDR2 YSLEER. Trimming left V 4 bases short and J 8 bases short, with 14 bases between. CDR3 sequence: CASSLRRGDEKLFF. CDR3 DNA: TGCGCCAGCAGCCTCAGGCGGGGGGACGAAAAACTGTTTTTT.

This clonotype showed up just a few times. The genes are TRBV20-1 and TRBJ1-1; possible D gene TRBD1, 5 bases. The V gene lost 5 bases and the J gene lost 11 bases, with 12 bases spanning the gap. CDR1 and CDR2 (germline): DFQATT, SNEGSKA (reference sequence). This CDR3 region has 10 residues. The CDR3 nucleotides are TGCAGTGCTCTCCGGGACTCCGCTTTCTTT. This gives the protein CSALRDSAFF.

This clonotype has ten or more counts. The chain is built from TRBV2 and TRBJ2-2; D gene uncertain. This CDR3 contains 13 residues. In germline, CDR1 is SNHLY, CDR2 FYNNEI. Trimming removed 5 bases from V and 6 bases from J, with 10 bases in between. The CDR3 DNA follows: TGTGCCAGCAGTCCCCTCCCCTCCGGGGAGCTGTTTTTT. It encodes CASSPLPSGELFF.

Concerning this clonotype itself: A read error may explain this, as a much larger clone is one base away. The J gene is TRBJ1-2, the V gene TRBV28; D may be TRBD1 (6 bases). The CDR3 extends over 14 amino acids. Per the germline V gene, CDR1 is MDHEN and CDR2 is SYDVKM. This CDR3 is CASKNREALYSYTF. The CDR3 coding sequence is TGTGCCAGCAAGAACAGGGAGGCCCTCTATAGCTACACCTTC.

This clonotype was detected many times. This sequence joins TRBV6-1 and TRBJ1-4; D uncertain. This CDR3 is 15 amino acids long. The V end was cut by 6 bases, the J end by 5 bases, with 16 bases between. Germline CDR1 and CDR2: MNHNS and SASEGT. The CDR3 DNA is TGTGCCAGCAGACCGACAAGCTGGAGGAATGAAAAACTGTTTTTT. Translation: CASRPTSWRNEKLFF.

This clonotype was recorded a few times. The rearrangement links TRBV19 to TRBJ1-2, with 7 bases lining up with TRBD1. V shed 4 bases and J 4 bases; nucleotides not matched to a gene: 18. CDR1 is LNHDA, CDR2 SQIVND, per germline (reference sequence). This CDR3 region has 18 residues. CDR3 residues: CASSRSFYQTGEGYGYTF. CDR3 bases: TGTGCCAGTAGTAGAAGCTTCTATCAAACAGGGGAGGGCTATGGCTACACCTTC.

This clonotype was seen repeatedly, ten times or more. The chain joins TRBV6-2 or TRBV6-3 to TRBJ2-5; no reliable D call. Germline V gene lookup returns CDR1 MNHEY and CDR2 SVGEGT. Trimming removed 2 bases from V and 5 bases from J, with 9 bases in between. The CDR3 consists of 13 residues. The CDR3 sequence is CASSYGARETQYF. The CDR3 DNA reads as TGTGCCAGCAGTTACGGCGCACGGGAGACCCAGTACTTC.